Listed below are T cell receptor beta chains from one sample, sequenced in a study of cytomegalovirus exposure and HLA in healthy donors. Clones were read by immunoSEQ multiplex PCR, and TCRdb kept only the in-frame ones, dropping some. The profile shows about 160,000 clones, roughly 83% of them singletons. Input material: PBMCs. These receptors were collected from a man under 40 in good health and CMV-seropositive. Both conserved end residues are part of each CDR3. D genes are given only for firm matches. The size of a clone is reported for some rows only, either as once, few or many, or as a class for expanded clones.

J,V,D,size,DNA,CDR3
TRBJ1-4,TRBV28,NA,NA,TGTGCCAGCAGTTCCCCCGTCGGCGCAGGGGAAAAACTGTTTTTT,CASSSPVGAGEKLFF
TRBJ2-1,TRBV4-1,NA,NA,TGCGCCAGCAGCCAAGCGGACAGTTACAATGAGCAGTTCTTC,CASSQADSYNEQFF
TRBJ1-2,TRBV19,NA,NA,TGTGCCAGTAGTACCCAACAGCGGCAGCCCTCCTATGGCTACACCTTC,CASSTQQRQPSYGYTF
TRBJ2-1,TRBV5-4,NA,NA,TGTGCCAGCAGCTTGGGGGGGGGCGAATACAATGAGCAGTTCTTC,CASSLGGGEYNEQFF
TRBJ1-3,TRBV30,TRBD1,NA,TGTGCCTGGAACCGGGACAGCCTATTTGCCTCTGGAAACACCATATATTTT,CAWNRDSLFASGNTIYF
TRBJ2-7,TRBV5-6,TRBD1,few,TGTGCCAGCAGCCCGGGACAGGACGAGCAGTACTTC,CASSPGQDEQYF
TRBJ2-3,TRBV10-2,TRBD2,once,TGCGCCAGCAGTGTGGCTAGCGGGAGGTGGGATACGCAGTATTTT,CASSVASGRWDTQYF
TRBJ2-2,TRBV4-1,TRBD2,NA,TGCGCCAGCAGCCAAGAAGCCGGGACTAGCGGGAGGGTATACACCGGGGAGCTGTTTTTT,CASSQEAGTSGRVYTGELFF
TRBJ1-1,TRBV2,TRBD1,NA,TGTGCCAGCAGAACGGGACAGACAAAAGCTTTCTTT,CASRTGQTKAFF
TRBJ1-5,TRBV9,NA,NA,TGTGCCAGCAGCGTAGCTGGGGGCAGCAATCAGCCCCAGCATTTT,CASSVAGGSNQPQHF
TRBJ1-4,TRBV6-5,NA,NA,TGTGCCAGCAGAATTACAGGGTCTCATGAAAAACTGTTTTTT,CASRITGSHEKLFF
TRBJ2-5,TRBV7-3,TRBD2,NA,TGTGCCAGCAGCTTAGCCCCGGGACTAGCGGAAGAGACCCAGTACTTC,CASSLAPGLAEETQYF
TRBJ1-1,TRBV6-5,NA,NA,TGTGCCAGCAGTTACTCTTTCTTAGGGGCGAACACTGAAGCTTTCTTT,CASSYSFLGANTEAFF
TRBJ2-7,TRBV11-2,TRBD1,NA,TGTGCCAGCAGCTTCGCAGGGGGTTCCTACGAGCAGTACTTC,CASSFAGGSYEQYF
TRBJ2-2,TRBV19,NA,NA,TGTGCCAGTAGTAACCCGGGACTCGCCACCGGGGAGCTGTTTTTT,CASSNPGLATGELFF
TRBJ2-7,TRBV5-6,TRBD1,NA,TGTGCCAGCAGCTTAGGGACAGGCCTATACGAGCAGTACTTC,CASSLGTGLYEQYF
TRBJ2-1,TRBV4-2,TRBD1,NA,TGTGCCAGCAGCCAGAGAAACAGGGGAAGGAATGAGCAGTTCTTC,CASSQRNRGRNEQFF
TRBJ2-6,TRBV27,NA,NA,TGTGCCAGCAGCCGAGACAGGCCCTCTGGGGCCAACGTCCTGACTTTC,CASSRDRPSGANVLTF
TRBJ1-5,TRBV28,NA,NA,TGTGCCAGTTTCTATAGCAATCAGCCCCAGCATTTT,CASFYSNQPQHF
TRBJ2-7,TRBV5-1,TRBD1,NA,TGCGCCAGTCGAAAGGGGACAGGGGGATACGAGCAGTACTTC,CASRKGTGGYEQYF
TRBJ1-5,TRBV30,TRBD1,NA,TGTGCCTGGAGTGTACCGGCATGGACAGGGAATCAGCCCCAGCATTTT,CAWSVPAWTGNQPQHF
TRBJ2-3,TRBV11-3,NA,NA,TGTGCCAGCAAACAGAGAAACACAGATACGCAGTATTTT,CASKQRNTDTQYF
TRBJ2-7,TRBV7-9,TRBD2,NA,TGTGCCAGCAGCCCCGCGACTAGCGGGACTCACTACGAGCAGTACTTC,CASSPATSGTHYEQYF
TRBJ2-3,TRBV28,NA,few,TGTGCCAGCAGTTCCTTAGCGGACAGCACAGATACGCAGTATTTT,CASSSLADSTDTQYF
TRBJ2-1,TRBV4-1,NA,NA,TGCGCCAGCAGCGTAGTCAACGATGAGCAGTTCTTC,CASSVVNDEQFF
TRBJ2-2,TRBV9,TRBD2,NA,TGTGCCAGCAGCTCTCCCTCGGTGGTCCGGGACTACCGAAACACCGGGGAGCTGTTTTTT,CASSSPSVVRDYRNTGELFF
TRBJ1-1,TRBV28,TRBD1,NA,TGTGCCAGCAGTTTATCTTGGGGTCTGGGACAGCCTGAAGCTTTCTTT,CASSLSWGLGQPEAFF
TRBJ1-3,TRBV2,TRBD1,NA,TGTGCCAGCTCGATGGACAGGAGCTCTGGAAACACCATATATTTT,CASSMDRSSGNTIYF
TRBJ1-5,TRBV6-1,NA,few,TGTGCCAGCAGTGAAACTGGGCACCAGCCACAGCATTTT,CASSETGHQPQHF
TRBJ2-3,TRBV29-1,NA,NA,TGCAGCGTTGAAGAGACGGGGGTCGCGCAGTATTTT,CSVEETGVAQYF